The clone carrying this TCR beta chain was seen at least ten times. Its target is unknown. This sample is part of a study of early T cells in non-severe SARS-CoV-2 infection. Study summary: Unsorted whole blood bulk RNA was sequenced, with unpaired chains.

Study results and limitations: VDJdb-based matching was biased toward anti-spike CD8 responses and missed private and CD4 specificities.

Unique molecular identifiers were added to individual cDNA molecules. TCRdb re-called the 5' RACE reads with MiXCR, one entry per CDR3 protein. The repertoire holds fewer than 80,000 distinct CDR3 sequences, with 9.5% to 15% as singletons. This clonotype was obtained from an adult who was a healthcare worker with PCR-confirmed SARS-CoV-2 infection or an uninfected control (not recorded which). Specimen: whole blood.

The chain's CDR3 is CSATVTSGLTDTQYF. CDR3 nucleotides: TGCAGCGCTACCGTGACTAGCGGACTCACAGATACGCAGTATTTT. This rearrangement joins TRBV29-1 to TRBJ2-3; 9 bases are shared with TRBD2. The CDR3 is 15 amino acids. Germline trimming cut 7 bases from V and 2 bases from J; bases unmatched to any gene: 10. Germline CDR1 SQVTM, CDR2 ANQGSEA.